What follows are 32 T cell receptor beta chains derived from one specimen sequenced in a study of blood T cell repertoires in COVID-19. Only in-frame clones appear in the TCRdb table, and some are missing; sequencing was by immunoSEQ multiplex PCR. The profile shows approximately 250,000 clones, approximately 90% of them singletons. The specimen was PBMCs or T cells enriched from blood (not recorded which). Source of these receptors: a man aged 40-50 years who had been exposed to COVID-19.

Only one count was recorded for this clone. V and J are TRBV27 and TRBJ1-4, with D perhaps TRBD1 (5 bases). CDR1 MNHEY and CDR2 SMNVEV come from the germline V gene (reference sequence). V lost 6 bases, J lost 6 bases, and 14 bases lay in between. The CDR3 spans 14 residues. The CDR3 protein is CASSRTGGDEKLFF. DNA for the CDR3: TGTGCCAGCAGCAGGACGGGAGGGGATGAAAAACTGTTTTTT. Full variable domain (remainder filled in from reference TRBV27 and TRBJ1-4): EAQVTQNPRYLITVTGKKLTVTCSQNMNHEYMSWYRQDPGLGLRQIYYSMNVEVTDKGDVPEGYKVSRKEKRNFPLILESPSPNQTSLYFCASSRTGGDEKLFFGSGTQLSVL.

This chain connects TRBV19 to TRBJ1-6; TRBD1 matches 8 bases. Germline values: CDR1 LNHDA, CDR2 SQIVND (reference sequence). V shed 2 bases and J 5 bases; nucleotides not matched to a gene: 2. This CDR3 region has 15 residues. The CDR3 region has the DNA TGTGCCAGTAGTATATGGGACAGGAATAATTCACCCCTCCACTTT. Protein: CASSIWDRNNSPLHF.

This clone was found once. This chain links TRBV7-3 with TRBJ1-5, with TRBD1 as a possible D gene (6 bases). Germline V gene lookup returns CDR1 SGHTA and CDR2 FQGTGA. The CDR3 has 14 amino acids. V was trimmed by 0 bases and J by 6 bases, leaving 9 bases between them. The CDR3 nucleotides are TGTGCCAGCAGCTTAACAGCAGGGGTTCAGCCCCAGCATTTT. It codes for CASSLTAGVQPQHF.

The chain recombines TRBV25-1 with TRBJ1-1; D gene unclear. Germline assignment: CDR1 MGHDK and CDR2 SYGVNS. The CDR3 is 12 amino acids. Trimming took off 4 bases at V and 1 base at J, with 4 bases between the two ends. The DNA for the CDR3 is TGTGCCAGCAGTGCAGGGAACACTGAAGCTTTCTTT. It codes for CASSAGNTEAFF.

CDR3 in amino acids: CASSFRQGRSEQPQHF. Written as DNA, the CDR3 is TGTGCCAGCAGTTTCCGACAGGGTAGGTCAGAACAGCCCCAGCATTTT. The V and J genes are TRBV6-5 and TRBJ1-5; 7 bases line up with TRBD1. Germline V gene data show CDR1 as MNHEY and CDR2 as SVGAGI. V gave up 4 bases and J gave up 7 bases; unmatched junction bases: 13. This CDR3 is built from 16 residues.

The rearrangement uses TRBV7-9 and TRBJ1-1; 7 bases align to TRBD1. With V trimmed by 5 bases and J by 4 bases, 7 bases remained unmatched. This CDR3 is 14 amino acids long. Germline V CDR1 and CDR2: SEHNR, FQNEAQ (reference sequence). CDR3 in amino acids: CASSRGTGVTEAFF. For the CDR3, the DNA is TGTGCCAGCAGCAGAGGAACAGGGGTCACTGAAGCTTTCTTT. Combining the CDR3 with reference TRBV7-9 and TRBJ1-1 gives the whole variable domain DTGVSQNPRHKITKRGQNVTFRCDPISEHNRLYWYRQTLGQGPEFLTYFQNEAQLEKSRLLSDRFSAERPKGSFSTLEIQRTEQGDSAMYLCASSRGTGVTEAFFGQGTRLTVV.

The gene calls are TRBV5-1 and TRBJ2-5; TRBD2 agrees at 10 bases. After removal of 6 bases from V and 5 bases from J, the junction contained 10 bases not matched to a gene. This CDR3 region has 15 residues. Germline V CDR1 and CDR2: SGHRS, YFSETQ. CDR3 amino acids: CASNDLAGGGETQYF. The CDR3 nucleotides are TGCGCCAGCAATGACTTAGCGGGAGGCGGGGAGACCCAGTACTTC. Full variable domain (rest looked up from reference TRBV5-1 and TRBJ2-5): KAGVTQTPRYLIKTRGQQVTLSCSPISGHRSVSWYQQTPGQGLQFLFEYFSETQRNKGNFPGRFSGRQFSNSRSEMNVSTLELGDSALYLCASNDLAGGGETQYFGPGTRLLVL.

This clone was found once. The chain links TRBV3-1 (or the pseudogene TRBV3-2) to TRBJ1-1, with 7 bases identical to TRBD1. Germline CDR1 LGHDT, CDR2 YNNKEL (reference sequence). V lost 4 bases and J lost 4; bases outside the gene matches: 3. CDR3 length equals 13 residues. The CDR3 reads CASSRAGGTEAFF. The DNA of the CDR3 is TGTGCCAGCAGCCGAGCAGGGGGCACTGAAGCTTTCTTT.

V is TRBV19 and J is TRBJ1-5, with TRBD1 matching over 10 bases. Germline V CDR1 and CDR2: LNHDA, SQIVND (reference sequence). Trimming at V came to 6 bases and at J to 4 bases, leaving 6 bases not matched to a gene. CDR3 size: 15 residues. The CDR3: CASRDPGQGNQPQHF. CDR3 bases: TGTGCCAGTAGGGATCCGGGACAGGGGAATCAGCCCCAGCATTTT.

The chain carries TRBV19 and TRBJ1-4, with 7 bases lining up with TRBD1. The CDR3 has 11 amino acids. V shed 9 bases and J 10 bases; nucleotides not matched to a gene: 5. Germline-derived CDR1 and CDR2 are LNHDA and SQIVND (reference sequence). The CDR3 bases are TGTGCCAGCGGGACAGAAATAAAACTGTTTTTT. It is translated as CASGTEIKLFF.

The rearrangement joins TRBV29-1 to TRBJ2-1; D unclear. The V and J ends lost 4 bases and 2 bases respectively, with 9 bases between them. CDR1 is SQVTM and CDR2 is ANQGSEA in the germline V gene. The CDR3 contains 13 residues. The CDR3 spells CSVVTPTYNEQFF. The CDR3 DNA is TGCAGCGTTGTGACTCCGACCTACAATGAGCAGTTCTTC.

The chain has TRBV2 and TRBJ1-1; 7 nucleotides match TRBD1. Germline CDR1 reads SNHLY; CDR2 reads FYNNEI. The V segment lost 3 bases and the J segment 4 bases; nucleotides outside the gene matches: 8. The CDR3 spans 15 residues. The CDR3 region is CASSDEGAYLTEAFF. CDR3 coding DNA: TGTGCCAGCAGTGATGAGGGGGCTTATCTCACTGAAGCTTTCTTT.

The chain recombines TRBV16 with TRBJ1-1; D is undetermined. Germline-derived CDR1 and CDR2 are KGHSY and FQNENV. The CDR3 contains 18 residues. Deletions cut 2 bases from V and 1 base from J, with 20 bases between. The CDR3 bases are TGTGCCAGCAGCCAAATTAGCGGAGGTGTTTTACGGAACACTGAAGCTTTCTTT. Translating it yields CASSQISGGVLRNTEAFF.

The chain couples TRBV7-2 to TRBJ1-1; possibly TRBD1 for D (5 bases). Germline V gives CDR1 SGHTA, CDR2 FQGNSA. V was cut by 0 bases and J by 4 bases, with 12 bases left in between. The CDR3 sequence is 15 residues long. The CDR3 here is CASSLAGGYATEAFF. The CDR3 DNA is TGTGCCAGCAGCTTAGCGGGGGGTTATGCCACTGAAGCTTTCTTT. The complete variable domain, with remaining parts taken from reference TRBV7-2 and TRBJ1-1, reads GAGVSQSPSNKVTEKGKDVELRCDPISGHTALYWYRQSLGQGLEFLIYFQGNSAPDKSGLPSDRFSAERTGGSVSTLTIQRTQQEDSAVYLCASSLAGGYATEAFFGQGTRLTVV.

The V and J genes are TRBV29-1 and TRBJ1-2, with 7 bases aligning to TRBD1. The junction had 7 bases not matched to a gene; V was cut back by 8 bases and J by 1 base. The germline V gene encodes CDR1 SQVTM and CDR2 ANQGSEA. The CDR3 runs 13 residues. CDR3 sequence: CSSRTGDNYGYTF. DNA for the CDR3: TGCAGCTCCCGGACAGGAGATAACTATGGCTACACCTTC.

The V gene is TRBV7-9, the J gene TRBJ1-2, with 7 bases identical to TRBD1. With 5 bases clipped from V and 4 bases from J, the junction kept 4 bases outside the gene matches. Germline CDR1 reads SEHNR; CDR2 reads FQNEAQ (reference sequence). The CDR3 spans 13 residues. The CDR3 sequence is CASSAGQPYGYTF. In nucleotides, the CDR3 is TGTGCCAGCAGCGCGGGACAGCCCTATGGCTACACCTTC.

The rearrangement uses TRBV10-3 and TRBJ2-7; possibly TRBD1 for D (7 bases). Trimming removed 7 bases from V and 7 bases from J, with 17 bases in between. The CDR3 contains 13 residues. CDR1 is ENHRY, CDR2 SYGVKD, per germline. CDR3 region: CAITATGAGEQYF. The DNA for the CDR3 is TGTGCCATCACAGCTACAGGGGCGGGGGAGCAGTACTTC.

To note about this clone: One junction end disagrees with the germline gene, perhaps due to a read error. V is TRBV6-5 and J is TRBJ1-1; 7 nucleotides align to TRBD1. Germline values: CDR1 MNHEY, CDR2 SVGAGI. CDR3 length equals 13 residues. DNA of the CDR3: TGTGCCAGCAGTTACGACCGAGGGACAGAAGGTTTCTTT. It specifies CASSYDRGTEGFF.

V is TRBV6-6 and J is TRBJ2-7, with D hard to call. Germline CDR1 is MNHNY and CDR2 is SVGAGI (reference sequence). The V gene lost 0 bases and the J gene lost 3 bases, with 15 bases spanning the gap. The CDR3 covers 16 residues. CDR3 sequence: CASSYSSGGGGYEQYF. In nucleotides, the CDR3 is TGTGCCAGCAGTTACTCGTCGGGTGGTGGCGGCTACGAGCAGTACTTC.

This chain joins TRBV19 and TRBJ1-2, with 8 positions matching TRBD1. The V and J ends lost 6 bases and 9 bases, in that order; junction bases with no gene match: 6. CDR3 length equals 12 residues. Germline assignment: CDR1 LNHDA and CDR2 SQIVND (reference sequence). The CDR3, as DNA: TGTGCCAGTAGCCAGGACAGGGAATGCTACACCTTC. Translating gives CASSQDRECYTF.

In DNA form, the CDR3 reads TGTGCCAGCAGCTTAGATCGGGCAGGGCTAGCTTTCTTT. Its protein product is CASSLDRAGLAFF. This chain links TRBV11-3 with TRBJ1-1; possible D gene TRBD1, 5 bases. The CDR3 has 13 amino acids. The germline gives CDR1 SGHNT, CDR2 YENEEA. V lost 0 bases, J lost 10 bases, and 12 bases lay in between.

The V call is TRBV14, the J call TRBJ2-3; 10 bases align to TRBD2. Germline V CDR1 and CDR2: SGHDN, FVKESK. CDR3 length equals 24 residues. The V segment lost 0 bases and the J segment 2 bases; nucleotides outside the gene matches: 26. CDR3 DNA sequence: TGTGCCAGCAGCCAAGAGAAGGCTGGACGTCAGCGGGAGGGCCCTTTTAGACACACAGATACGCAGTATTTT. Protein product: CASSQEKAGRQREGPFRHTDTQYF.

The chain joins TRBV30 to TRBJ2-1; the match to TRBD1 covers 7 bases. Trimming took 4 bases from V and 9 from J; bases not matched to a gene: 15. This CDR3 has 15 amino acids. Germline V gene data show CDR1 as GTSNPN and CDR2 as SVGIG (reference sequence). The CDR3 region is CAWKKYRGDYGEQFF. In nucleotides, the CDR3 is TGTGCCTGGAAAAAATACAGGGGAGATTACGGTGAGCAGTTCTTC.

The V gene is TRBV9, the J gene TRBJ1-2; TRBD1 aligns across 8 bases. CDR1 and CDR2 from the germline V gene are SGDLS and YYNGEE. CDR3 length: 15 residues. The trim removed 4 bases at V and 2 bases at J, leaving 7 bases unmatched. DNA of the CDR3: TGTGCCAGCAGCCTCCGGACAGGGACAAACTATGGCTACACCTTC. Translating it yields CASSLRTGTNYGYTF.

The gene calls are TRBV13 and TRBJ2-3; TRBD1 is a possible D gene (6 bases). Germline V CDR1 and CDR2: PRHDT, FYEKMQ (reference sequence). This CDR3 contains 14 residues. V lost 4 bases, J lost 4 bases, and 12 bases lay in between. As DNA, the CDR3 is TGTGCCAGCAGCTCCAGACAGGTGGCAGATACGCAGTATTTT. Encoded protein: CASSSRQVADTQYF.

The J gene is TRBJ2-5, the V gene TRBV4-3, with a weak D call TRBD2 (5 bases). Per germline, CDR1 LGHNA and CDR2 YSLEER. Between the trimmed V and J ends, which lost 4 bases and 1 base, there was a span of 7 bases. The CDR3 consists of 13 residues. The CDR3 DNA is TGCGCCAGCAGCCGAGGGCGCCAAGAGACCCAGTACTTC. This translates into CASSRGRQETQYF.

V and J are TRBV5-6 and TRBJ1-4, with D perhaps TRBD1 (5 bases). The CDR3 contains 15 residues. The V end was cut by 2 bases, the J end by 1 base, with 9 bases between. Germline values: CDR1 SGHDT, CDR2 YYEEEE. CDR3: CASSFGQETNEKLFF. DNA for the CDR3: TGTGCCAGCAGCTTCGGACAAGAAACTAATGAAAAACTGTTTTTT.

This clone was detected only once. V usage is TRBV29-1 and J usage is TRBJ2-5; D is ambiguous. In germline, CDR1 is SQVTM, CDR2 ANQGSEA. The CDR3 sequence is 13 residues long. Trimming took off 0 bases at V and 7 bases at J, with 12 bases between the two ends. The CDR3 reads CSVEDFQERTQYF. CDR3 DNA: TGCAGCGTTGAAGACTTTCAAGAGAGGACCCAGTACTTC.

The V gene is TRBV11-2, the J gene TRBJ1-4; 9 bases align to TRBD1. The CDR3 loop spans 15 amino acids. The V and J ends lost 1 base and 8 bases, in that order; junction bases with no gene match: 5. Per germline, CDR1 SGHAT and CDR2 FQNNGV. The CDR3 DNA is TGTGCCAGCAGCTTAGGGGACAGGGAGGGCGAAAAACTGTTTTTT. The encoded protein is CASSLGDREGEKLFF.

The rearrangement links TRBV14 to TRBJ2-3; D not certain. From germline, CDR1 is SGHDN and CDR2 FVKESK. The germline V and J ends were trimmed by 1 base and 5 bases, with 7 bases remaining between them. The CDR3 sequence is 13 residues long. The CDR3 protein is CASSQVRVDTQYF. In DNA, the CDR3 is TGTGCCAGCAGCCAAGTTCGGGTAGATACGCAGTATTTT.

This chain connects TRBV19 to TRBJ1-1; 7 bases line up with TRBD1. This CDR3 spans 14 amino acids. Germline V lookup: CDR1 LNHDA, CDR2 SQIVND (reference sequence). The trim removed 4 bases at V and 3 bases at J, leaving 5 bases unmatched. CDR3 residues: CASSTLRGDTEAFF. CDR3 in DNA: TGTGCCAGTAGTACCCTCAGGGGGGACACTGAAGCTTTCTTT.

The rearrangement joins TRBV29-1 to TRBJ1-2; D unresolved. The CDR3 length is 13 residues. Germline-derived CDR1 and CDR2 are SQVTM and ANQGSEA. V lost 4 bases to trimming and J lost 0 bases, with 9 bases between them. CDR3 region: CSVASRTNYGYTF. The CDR3 nucleotides are TGCAGCGTTGCGAGTAGAACTAACTATGGCTACACCTTC. The full variable domain, completed using reference TRBV29-1 and TRBJ1-2, is SAVISQKPSRDICQRGTSLTIQCQVDSQVTMMFWYRQQPGQSLTLIATANQGSEATYESGFVIDKFPISRPNLTFSTLTVSNMSPEDSSIYLCSVASRTNYGYTFGSGTRLTVV.